A selection of T cell receptor beta chains follows, all from one sample in a study of blood T cell repertoires in COVID-19. The protocol was immunoSEQ multiplex PCR, while the TCRdb copy is restricted to in-frame clones and leaves out a portion. Of approximately 260,000 clones listed, around 92% are singletons. The sample was PBMCs or T cells enriched from blood (not recorded which). These TCRs come from a woman aged 55-70 years who had recovered from COVID-19. CDR3s include the opening cysteine and the closing phenylalanine or tryptophan. Fields, in order: CDR3 DNA, CDR3 protein, CDR3 length, clone size, D gene, J gene, V gene. The D gene is left open where the match is weak. The size entry is marked missing in some rows and otherwise reads once, few, many or a size class.

cdr3_nt: TGTGCCAGTAGTATTGCCAGGGAAGGCCCCTTAAATCAGCCCCAGCATTTT
cdr3_aa: CASSIAREGPLNQPQHF
cdr3_length: 17
clone_size: NA
d_call: NA
j_call: TRBJ1-5
v_call: TRBV19

cdr3_nt: TGTGCCAGCAGCACCGTCGGGGGGCTGTACAATGAGCAGTTCTTC
cdr3_aa: CASSTVGGLYNEQFF
cdr3_length: 15
clone_size: NA
d_call: NA
j_call: TRBJ2-1
v_call: TRBV13

cdr3_nt: TGTGCCAGCAGCTTGACAGGGGCGAACACTGAAGCTTTCTTT
cdr3_aa: CASSLTGANTEAFF
cdr3_length: 14
clone_size: NA
d_call: TRBD1
j_call: TRBJ1-1
v_call: TRBV5-6

cdr3_nt: TGTGCCACCAGTGATTTTAGCGGACAATACACAGATACGCAGTATTTT
cdr3_aa: CATSDFSGQYTDTQYF
cdr3_length: 16
clone_size: NA
d_call: NA
j_call: TRBJ2-3
v_call: TRBV24-1

cdr3_nt: TGCGCCAGCAGCGTCACAGGGGGGTACGAGCAGTACTTC
cdr3_aa: CASSVTGGYEQYF
cdr3_length: 13
clone_size: NA
d_call: TRBD1
j_call: TRBJ2-7
v_call: TRBV5-1

cdr3_nt: TGTGCCAGCAGCTACAGGGGCCGGAGCTCCTACAATGAGCAGTTCTTC
cdr3_aa: CASSYRGRSSYNEQFF
cdr3_length: 16
clone_size: NA
d_call: TRBD1
j_call: TRBJ2-1
v_call: TRBV7-2

cdr3_nt: TGTGCCAGCAGCCCTAATCCTAGCGGCTCCGCCTACGAGCAGTACTTC
cdr3_aa: CASSPNPSGSAYEQYF
cdr3_length: 16
clone_size: NA
d_call: TRBD2
j_call: TRBJ2-7
v_call: TRBV3-1/TRBV3-2

cdr3_nt: TGCGCCAGCAGCCCGGGACTAGCGGGCTCCGGGGAGCTGTTTTTT
cdr3_aa: CASSPGLAGSGELFF
cdr3_length: 15
clone_size: NA
d_call: TRBD2
j_call: TRBJ2-2
v_call: TRBV5-1

cdr3_nt: TGTGCCAGCAGCTTAAGGGCTAGCGGGGGGTCAAGCGGAAGAAGAAATGAGCAGTTCTTC
cdr3_aa: CASSLRASGGSSGRRNEQFF
cdr3_length: 20
clone_size: NA
d_call: TRBD2
j_call: TRBJ2-1
v_call: TRBV7-3

cdr3_nt: TGTGCCAGCTCACCGACAGGGGAGCAGCCCCAGCATTTT
cdr3_aa: CASSPTGEQPQHF
cdr3_length: 13
clone_size: NA
d_call: TRBD1
j_call: TRBJ1-5
v_call: TRBV18

cdr3_nt: TGTGCCAGCAGCCAAGATCTAGGGGGACAGGGGAGGGAGCAGTACTTC
cdr3_aa: CASSQDLGGQGREQYF
cdr3_length: 16
clone_size: NA
d_call: TRBD1
j_call: TRBJ2-7
v_call: TRBV3-1/TRBV3-2

cdr3_nt: TGTGCCAGCAGTTCCATGGGGGGGGTGGCAGATACGCAGTATTTT
cdr3_aa: CASSSMGGVADTQYF
cdr3_length: 15
clone_size: once
d_call: TRBD2
j_call: TRBJ2-3
v_call: TRBV27

cdr3_nt: TGCGCCAGCAGGGAGGGCGGCAATCAGCCCCAGCATTTT
cdr3_aa: CASREGGNQPQHF
cdr3_length: 13
clone_size: NA
d_call: NA
j_call: TRBJ1-5
v_call: TRBV5-1

cdr3_nt: TGTGCCGCACAGGGGTCCTACTATGGCTACACCTTC
cdr3_aa: CAAQGSYYGYTF
cdr3_length: 12
clone_size: NA
d_call: TRBD1
j_call: TRBJ1-2
v_call: TRBV28

cdr3_nt: TGTGCCAGCAACAGGGTGGCGAACACTGAAGCTTTCTTT
cdr3_aa: CASNRVANTEAFF
cdr3_length: 13
clone_size: NA
d_call: NA
j_call: TRBJ1-1
v_call: TRBV2

cdr3_nt: TGTGCCAGCAGCCCCTGGACGGGAAGCTCCTACGAGCAGTACTTC
cdr3_aa: CASSPWTGSSYEQYF
cdr3_length: 15
clone_size: NA
d_call: NA
j_call: TRBJ2-7
v_call: TRBV7-2

cdr3_nt: TGTGCCAGCAGCCCTAGCCACTACAATGAGCAGTTCTTC
cdr3_aa: CASSPSHYNEQFF
cdr3_length: 13
clone_size: NA
d_call: NA
j_call: TRBJ2-1
v_call: TRBV7-3

cdr3_nt: TGCGCCAGCAGTCGGGGGACTTCCTACGAGCAGTACTTC
cdr3_aa: CASSRGTSYEQYF
cdr3_length: 13
clone_size: NA
d_call: NA
j_call: TRBJ2-7
v_call: TRBV5-1

cdr3_nt: TGCGCCAGCAGCTTGGATTTTAGCGGGAGGGGTAAAGAGACCCAGTACTTC
cdr3_aa: CASSLDFSGRGKETQYF
cdr3_length: 17
clone_size: NA
d_call: TRBD2
j_call: TRBJ2-5
v_call: TRBV5-1

cdr3_nt: TGTGCCAGCTCACCCCAGGACAGCTGGAACTATGGCTACACCTTC
cdr3_aa: CASSPQDSWNYGYTF
cdr3_length: 15
clone_size: NA
d_call: NA
j_call: TRBJ1-2
v_call: TRBV18

cdr3_nt: TGTGCCAGCAGCGAACAGGGGAAAGGGTCACCCCTCCACTTT
cdr3_aa: CASSEQGKGSPLHF
cdr3_length: 14
clone_size: NA
d_call: TRBD1
j_call: TRBJ1-6
v_call: TRBV7-9

cdr3_nt: TGCGCCAGCAGTTCGGTAGCGGACAATGAGCAGTTCTTC
cdr3_aa: CASSSVADNEQFF
cdr3_length: 13
clone_size: NA
d_call: NA
j_call: TRBJ2-1
v_call: TRBV10-1

cdr3_nt: TGCGCCAGCAGCCCACGCCCAGGGGGGAACACTGAAGCTTTCTTT
cdr3_aa: CASSPRPGGNTEAFF
cdr3_length: 15
clone_size: NA
d_call: TRBD1
j_call: TRBJ1-1
v_call: TRBV5-1

cdr3_nt: TGTGCCAGCAGCCGCGGCGGGGACCGGCAGTATTTT
cdr3_aa: CASSRGGDRQYF
cdr3_length: 12
clone_size: NA
d_call: NA
j_call: TRBJ2-3
v_call: TRBV5-4

cdr3_nt: TGTGCCAGCAGCCAGGGTACAGGGGGAAACACCATATATTTT
cdr3_aa: CASSQGTGGNTIYF
cdr3_length: 14
clone_size: NA
d_call: NA
j_call: TRBJ1-3
v_call: TRBV3-1/TRBV3-2

cdr3_nt: TGTGCCAGCAGCCAAACCCTTTCGGAGGGAAACACCATATATTTT
cdr3_aa: CASSQTLSEGNTIYF
cdr3_length: 15
clone_size: NA
d_call: NA
j_call: TRBJ1-3
v_call: TRBV3-1/TRBV3-2

cdr3_nt: TGTGCCAGCAGTCTCGGGACAGAGTATGGCTACACCTTC
cdr3_aa: CASSLGTEYGYTF
cdr3_length: 13
clone_size: NA
d_call: TRBD1
j_call: TRBJ1-2
v_call: TRBV28

cdr3_nt: TGTGCCATCAGCAAACCGGGAGTAGATACGCAGTATTTT
cdr3_aa: CAISKPGVDTQYF
cdr3_length: 13
clone_size: NA
d_call: NA
j_call: TRBJ2-3
v_call: TRBV10-3

cdr3_nt: TGCGCCAGCAGCTTAGACAGGATCATGAACACTGAAGCTTTCTTT
cdr3_aa: CASSLDRIMNTEAFF
cdr3_length: 15
clone_size: NA
d_call: NA
j_call: TRBJ1-1
v_call: TRBV5-1